The clone carrying this T cell receptor (beta chain) was seen more than once but under ten times. Its specificity is unknown. This record belongs to a study of T-cell memory formation after mild COVID-19. Study details: The TCR clusters were mostly specific to one donor.

Points from the study as a whole: Prior to infection, memory already included some responding clones, suggesting cross-reactive memory joined. Researchers could not confirm that second-wave clones peaking on day 37 targeted SARS-CoV-2.

Constant-segment primers were used for 5'RACE, and the resulting TCR alpha and TCR beta cDNA libraries carried sample barcodes and UMIs. TCRdb re-derived calls from the 5' RACE reads in MiXCR, one entry per CDR3 protein. The sample shows approximately 350,000 distinct CDR3 sequences, about an eighth of them seen only once. Germline V gene sequence: CDR1 SGHAT, CDR2 FQNNGV. The CDR3 is 15 residues long. V lost 5 bases to trimming and J lost 5 bases; unmatched junction nucleotides: 6. The V gene is TRBV11-2, the J gene TRBJ2-2; the match to TRBD1 covers 9 bases. The material sequenced was PBMCs or a T cell subset sorted from them (not recorded which). The TCR originated in a man younger than 35 who had mild COVID-19 (a few samples of this study predate the infection). Cell type and time point are not known. CDR3 sequence reads: CASSPGQGKTGELFF. Written as DNA, the CDR3 is TGTGCCAGCAGCCCTGGACAGGGGAAGACCGGGGAGCTGTTTTTT.